The 30 T cell receptor beta chains reported below all come from one sample, sequenced in a study of blood T cell repertoires in COVID-19. Data came from immunoSEQ multiplex PCR; TCRdb stores just in-frame clones and leaves some out. The top ten hold approximately 10% of the sample, which has roughly 140,000 clones, approximately 91% seen once. The sequencing input was peripheral blood. The receptors stem from a man aged 45 to 65 with active or convalescent COVID-19.

The chain couples TRBV6-2 or TRBV6-3 to TRBJ1-1; 9 positions agree with TRBD1. Trimming took 5 bases from V and 3 from J; bases not matched to a gene: 7. CDR1 and CDR2 (germline): MNHEY, SVGEGT. The CDR3 is made up of 15 amino acids. As DNA, the CDR3 is TGTGCCAGCAGTAACAGGGGGCTTGAGTACACTGAAGCTTTCTTT. Amino acid sequence: CASSNRGLEYTEAFF.

The rearrangement links TRBV10-1 to TRBJ2-7, with D possibly TRBD1 on 6 matching bases. The CDR3 runs 15 residues. V was clipped by 6 bases and J by 3 bases, with 18 bases between them. Germline V CDR1 and CDR2: WNHNN, SYGVQD (reference sequence). CDR3: CASRARTACSYEQYF. CDR3 in DNA: TGCGCCAGCAGGGCCCGGACAGCATGCAGCTACGAGCAGTACTTC.

This sequence joins TRBV28 and TRBJ2-5, with 14 bases identical to TRBD2. The germline CDR1 and CDR2 sequences are MDHEN and SYDVKM. The CDR3 covers 16 residues. The ends lost 8 bases at V and 4 bases at J; junction bases unmatched: 9. CDR3 DNA sequence: TGTGCCAGCGGTGGACTAGCGGGAGGTTGGTTAGAGACCCAGTACTTC. This codes for CASGGLAGGWLETQYF.

The V gene is TRBV11-2, the J gene TRBJ2-7; 9 bases map to TRBD2. Germline-derived CDR1 and CDR2 are SGHAT and FQNNGV. CDR3 length: 14 amino acids. J lost 1 base, V lost 7 bases, and 5 bases had no gene match. The CDR3 DNA reads TGTGCCAGCACACTAGCGGGCGGATCCTACGAGCAGTACTTC. Protein: CASTLAGGSYEQYF.

The chain recombines TRBV9 with TRBJ2-3; 11 positions match TRBD2. The CDR3 has 16 residues. The germline CDR1 and CDR2 sequences are SGDLS and YYNGEE. The J segment lost 5 bases and the V segment lost 4 bases, leaving 9 bases of the junction unmatched. CDR3 in DNA: TGTGCCAGCAGCTCATATAGCGGGAGGGCCGGAGATACGCAGTATTTT. Its translation: CASSSYSGRAGDTQYF.

This CDR3 reads CASSEFGQNYGYTF. CDR3 DNA: TGCGCCAGCAGTGAATTTGGACAGAACTATGGCTACACCTTC. The gene calls are TRBV10-2 and TRBJ1-2; tentatively, D is TRBD1 (6 bases). V was clipped by 3 bases and J by 2 bases, with 10 bases between them. Looked up from germline, CDR1 is WSHSY and CDR2 is SAAADI. The CDR3 consists of 14 residues.

The chain joins TRBV29-1 to TRBJ2-7, with TRBD1 identical over 9 bases. The CDR3 sequence is 15 residues long. From germline, CDR1 is SQVTM and CDR2 ANQGSEA. V shed 0 bases and J 0 bases; nucleotides not matched to a gene: 3. The CDR3 DNA reads TGCAGCGTTGAAGATTCGGGACAGGGCTCCTACGAGCAGTACTTC. It is translated as CSVEDSGQGSYEQYF.

The chain has TRBV5-4 and TRBJ2-5; D gene uncertain. V was pared by 4 bases and J by 4 bases, with 17 bases between. Germline loops: CDR1 SGHNT, CDR2 YYREEE (reference sequence). There are 15 residues in the CDR3. This CDR3 is CASSLPARGGETQYF. In DNA, the CDR3 is TGTGCCAGCAGCCTCCCCGCCAGAGGTGGAGAGACCCAGTACTTC.

The chain couples TRBV5-1 to TRBJ2-3; TRBD2 aligns across 7 bases. Germline values: CDR1 SGHRS, CDR2 YFSETQ. This CDR3 has 16 amino acids. With 5 bases clipped from V and 2 bases from J, the junction kept 11 bases outside the gene matches. The CDR3 protein is CASSGGTGGDTDTQYF. CDR3 coding DNA: TGCGCCAGCAGTGGGGGAACGGGAGGAGACACAGATACGCAGTATTTT. Full variable domain (remainder filled in from reference TRBV5-1 and TRBJ2-3): KAGVTQTPRYLIKTRGQQVTLSCSPISGHRSVSWYQQTPGQGLQFLFEYFSETQRNKGNFPGRFSGRQFSNSRSEMNVSTLELGDSALYLCASSGGTGGDTDTQYFGPGTRLTVL.

V is TRBV19 and J is TRBJ2-1; D call uncertain. The CDR3 is made up of 16 amino acids. Trimming took 2 bases from V and 1 from J, leaving 12 bases between them. In germline, CDR1 is LNHDA, CDR2 SQIVND (reference sequence). The CDR3 is CASSISPKRSYNEQFF. For the CDR3, the DNA is TGTGCCAGTAGTATAAGCCCCAAGAGGTCCTACAATGAGCAGTTCTTC. Full variable domain (remainder filled in from reference TRBV19 and TRBJ2-1): DGGITQSPKYLFRKEGQNVTLSCEQNLNHDAMYWYRQDPGQGLRLIYYSQIVNDFQKGDIAEGYSVSREKKESFPLTVTSAQKNPTAFYLCASSISPKRSYNEQFFGPGTRLTVL.

This clone has just a few counts. This chain uses TRBV5-6 with TRBJ1-4; D remains ambiguous. CDR3 length: 15 amino acids. Germline-derived CDR1 and CDR2 are SGHDT and YYEEEE. V was shortened by 5 bases and J by 0 bases, with 11 bases between the two germline ends. The CDR3 loop reads CASSRKPATNEKLFF. As DNA, the CDR3 is TGTGCCAGCAGTAGAAAACCGGCAACTAATGAAAAACTGTTTTTT.

The chain couples TRBV4-1 to TRBJ1-4; 10 bases line up with TRBD1. The trim removed 5 bases at V and 5 bases at J, leaving 5 bases unmatched. Germline loops: CDR1 MGHRA, CDR2 YSYEKL. The CDR3 is made up of 15 amino acids. The CDR3 sequence is CASSIPGQGNEKLFF. The DNA for the CDR3 is TGCGCCAGCAGCATCCCGGGACAGGGGAATGAAAAACTGTTTTTT.

This chain links TRBV25-1 with TRBJ1-6; no clear D. CDR1 MGHDK and CDR2 SYGVNS come from the germline V gene. V lost 3 bases to trimming and J lost 14 bases, with 8 bases between them. The CDR3 has 11 amino acids. CDR3 sequence (DNA): TGTGCCAGCAGTGACGGAGGCACCCTCCACTTT. It translates to CASSDGGTLHF. Drawing the rest from reference TRBV25-1 and TRBJ1-6, the complete variable domain is EADIYQTPRYLVIGTGKKITLECSQTMGHDKMYWYQQDPGMELHLIHYSYGVNSTEKGDLSSESTVSRIRTEHFPLTLESARPSHTSQYLCASSDGGTLHFGNGTRLTVT.

The gene calls are TRBV3-1 (or the pseudogene TRBV3-2) and TRBJ2-7; TRBD1 matches at 10 bases. Per germline, CDR1 LGHDT and CDR2 YNNKEL (reference sequence). With 7 bases clipped from V and 6 bases from J, the junction kept 18 bases outside the gene matches. The CDR3 has 17 amino acids. This chain's CDR3 is CASTRKGQGTPLGEQYF. The CDR3 nucleotides read TGTGCCAGCACCAGGAAGGGACAGGGGACTCCTCTGGGCGAGCAGTACTTC.

A single count supports this clone. The DNA for the CDR3 is TGTGCCAGCAAGAGACAGGGGGCGAACACCGGGGAGCTGTTTTTT. It codes for CASKRQGANTGELFF. V and J are TRBV3-1 (or the pseudogene TRBV3-2) and TRBJ2-2; 9 nucleotides agree with TRBD1. The CDR3 is 15 amino acids. After removal of 7 bases from V and 0 bases from J, the junction contained 3 bases not matched to a gene. Germline V lookup: CDR1 LGHDT, CDR2 YNNKEL (reference sequence).

The V gene is TRBV5-1, the J gene TRBJ2-1; 11 positions match TRBD1. Trimming cost V 6 bases and J 8 bases; bases outside gene matches: 10. CDR1 SGHRS and CDR2 YFSETQ come from the germline V gene. The CDR3 extends over 15 amino acids. This CDR3 is CASTPSGTGGYEQFF. CDR3 nucleotides: TGCGCCAGCACCCCATCGGGGACAGGGGGATATGAGCAGTTCTTC.

V gene TRBV6-5 combines with J gene TRBJ2-1; 9 bases are shared with TRBD1. The CDR3 is 15 residues long. V lost 4 bases, J lost 5 bases, and 6 bases stayed unmatched. In germline, CDR1 is MNHEY, CDR2 SVGAGI. In DNA form, the CDR3 reads TGTGCCAGCAGTTTGACAGGGGGTGACCACAATGAGCAGTTCTTC. Translating it yields CASSLTGGDHNEQFF.

This clone appeared a few times. V gene TRBV7-2 combines with J gene TRBJ1-1, with D maybe TRBD1 (6 bases). The germline gives CDR1 SGHTA, CDR2 FQGNSA. CDR3 length equals 14 residues. V shed 1 base and J shed 4 bases, with 10 bases lying between them. The CDR3 is CASSLEGGGTEAFF. The CDR3, as DNA: TGTGCCAGCAGCTTAGAGGGGGGGGGCACTGAAGCTTTCTTT.

The rearrangement links TRBV7-8 to TRBJ2-6, with a weak D call TRBD1 (6 bases). The V and J ends lost 3 bases and 2 bases respectively, with 14 bases between them. Per germline, CDR1 SGHVS and CDR2 FQNEAQ. The CDR3 has 17 residues. The CDR3 region is CASSFFHRATGANVLTF. The CDR3 DNA reads TGTGCCAGCAGCTTCTTCCACAGGGCCACTGGGGCCAACGTCCTGACTTTC.

This chain joins TRBV6-6 and TRBJ2-7; 8 nucleotides align to TRBD1. Germline CDR1 MNHNY, CDR2 SVGAGI (reference sequence). The V segment lost 7 bases and the J segment 2 bases; nucleotides outside the gene matches: 10. CDR3 length equals 15 residues. The CDR3 is CASTTGTGPPYEQYF. CDR3 nucleotides: TGTGCCAGCACCACCGGGACAGGCCCACCCTACGAGCAGTACTTC.

This CDR3 is CASSQGRANTGELFF. The CDR3 DNA reads TGTGCCAGCAGCCAAGGACGGGCGAACACCGGGGAGCTGTTTTTT. The chain joins TRBV4-2 to TRBJ2-2; no reliable D call. The CDR3 contains 15 residues. Per the germline V gene, CDR1 is LGHNA and CDR2 is YNFKEQ. The V end was cut by 1 base, the J end by 0 bases, with 6 bases between.

The chain is built from TRBV5-1 and TRBJ2-3; 9 nucleotides line up with TRBD2. J lost 2 bases, V lost 0 bases, and 7 bases had no gene match. This CDR3 is built from 17 residues. Germline CDR1 and CDR2: SGHRS and YFSETQ. The CDR3 is CASSLAVAGASTDTQYF. CDR3 DNA: TGCGCCAGCAGCTTGGCGGTAGCGGGAGCCTCCACAGATACGCAGTATTTT.

The chain recombines TRBV28 with TRBJ1-5; D remains ambiguous. V lost 3 bases, J lost 4 bases, and 4 bases lay in between. This CDR3 region has 12 residues. CDR1 and CDR2 from the germline V gene are MDHEN and SYDVKM. Written as DNA, the CDR3 is TGTGCCAGCAGTTTCAGTAATCAGCCCCAGCATTTT. This sequence encodes CASSFSNQPQHF.

This clone was recorded a few times. This rearrangement joins TRBV7-2 to TRBJ1-2, with unresolved D. This CDR3 is 14 amino acids long. Germline V CDR1 and CDR2: SGHTA, FQGNSA. The V gene lost 4 bases and the J gene lost 10 bases, with 19 bases spanning the gap. The CDR3 nucleotides are TGTGCCAGCAGCTATGAGACACAGATCAAAACCTACACCTTC. This gives the protein CASSYETQIKTYTF.

V gene TRBV30 combines with J gene TRBJ2-3; 12 bases are a match to TRBD2. Trimming at V came to 1 base and at J to 2 bases, leaving 7 bases not matched to a gene. The CDR3 extends over 17 amino acids. CDR1 and CDR2 from the germline V gene are GTSNPN and SVGIG (reference sequence). The CDR3, as DNA: TGTGCCTGGAGTGCCCTACGGACTAGCGGGGCCACAGATACGCAGTATTTT. Its translation is CAWSALRTSGATDTQYF.

The gene calls are TRBV5-1 and TRBJ2-3; 8 bases match TRBD1. In germline, CDR1 is SGHRS, CDR2 YFSETQ. Trimming removed 3 bases from V and 4 bases from J; junction bases left unmatched: 10. This CDR3 region has 16 residues. CDR3 in amino acids: CASSSRTGRGPDTQYF. CDR3 nucleotide sequence: TGCGCCAGCAGCTCGCGGACAGGGCGAGGTCCAGATACGCAGTATTTT.

V gene TRBV11-2 combines with J gene TRBJ2-5, with D tentatively TRBD2 (5 bases). The CDR3 sequence is 15 residues long. V was clipped by 6 bases and J by 2 bases, with 16 bases between them. Germline-derived CDR1 and CDR2 are SGHAT and FQNNGV. CDR3 in amino acids: CASSEGLASQETQYF. As DNA, the CDR3 is TGTGCCAGCAGTGAAGGCTTAGCGTCTCAAGAGACCCAGTACTTC.

V gene TRBV5-1 combines with J gene TRBJ2-2, with TRBD2 identical over 10 bases. The CDR3 has 16 residues. Trimming removed 1 base from V and 5 bases from J; junction bases left unmatched: 5. Germline V lookup: CDR1 SGHRS, CDR2 YFSETQ. CDR3 loop: CASSLTSGTGTGELFF. As DNA, the CDR3 is TGCGCCAGCAGCTTGACTAGCGGGACGGGGACCGGGGAGCTGTTTTTT.

The chain carries TRBV18 and TRBJ2-1, with 7 nucleotides matching TRBD2. The CDR3 has 15 amino acids. Losses at the gene ends were 3 bases for V and 6 bases for J; bases not matched to a gene: 8. Germline V gives CDR1 KGHSH, CDR2 LQKENI. The CDR3 loop reads CASSPLAAPINEQFF. CDR3 sequence (DNA): TGTGCCAGCTCACCCCTAGCGGCCCCGATCAATGAGCAGTTCTTC.

The rearrangement joins TRBV5-5 to TRBJ1-6; possibly TRBD1 for D (6 bases). The CDR3 extends over 16 amino acids. The V end lost 4 bases, the J end lost 5 bases, and 16 bases lay between the germline ends. Germline-derived CDR1 and CDR2 are SGHKS and YYEKEE (reference sequence). CDR3 amino acids: CASSTPGGGDNSPLHF. CDR3 in DNA: TGTGCCAGCAGCACACCTGGGGGCGGTGATAATTCACCCCTCCACTTT. The full variable domain, completed using reference TRBV5-5 and TRBJ1-6, is DAGVTQSPTHLIKTRGQQVTLRCSPISGHKSVSWYQQVLGQGPQFIFQYYEKEERGRGNFPDRFSARQFPNYSSELNVNALLLGDSALYLCASSTPGGGDNSPLHFGNGTRLTVT.